The following is a T cell receptor (beta chain) sequence with its context. No antigen is known for it. The sample is drawn from a study of T cells in Graves' hyperthyroidism and ophthalmopathy. CDR1 and CDR2 (germline): LGHNA, YSLEER. Trimming took 4 bases from V and 5 from J, leaving 14 bases between them. The CDR3 is made up of 14 amino acids. Template material for amplifying TCR beta CDR3 regions consisted of RNA transcripts. Using the HTBI primer set, a first-round RT-PCR was run on the TCR CDR3. Using its own MiXCR run on the multiplex PCR reads, TCRdb lists one record per CDR3 protein. Of under 350,000 distinct CDR3 sequences listed, approximately 15% were seen once; the top ten hold around 58%. Study outcomes and limitations: Model output signaled ophthalmopathy a median about seven months ahead of onset.

This sequence joins TRBV4-3 and TRBJ1-2; D remains ambiguous. The source is a woman aged 55-75 years with Graves' ophthalmopathy. Specimen: blood. The CDR3 DNA reads TGCGCCAGCAGCCCGGGCCGGGGTTGGTATGGCTACACCTTC. Protein sequence: CASSPGRGWYGYTF.